This T cell receptor beta chain was captured in a study of cytomegalovirus exposure and HLA in healthy donors. Study background: In terms of ancestry, the Caucasian-associated cluster contained roughly four fifths of the roughly 400 genotyped donors.

Overall study findings and caveats: The classifier reportedly diagnosed cytomegalovirus status with high sensitivity and specificity. Cytomegalovirus-associated status was assigned to about 170 TCR beta chains.

In the PCR, 60 Vbeta and 13 Jbeta primers were used. Clones were read by immunoSEQ multiplex PCR, and TCRdb kept only the in-frame ones, dropping some. Counted here are over 90,000 clones, 73% occurring once; the ten biggest clones make up over 3%. A word on this clone: What it recognizes is unknown.

The CDR3 extends over 16 amino acids. Looked up from germline, CDR1 is MNHEY and CDR2 is SMNVEV (reference sequence). V lost 5 bases and J lost 0, with 13 bases in between. This cohort consisted of healthy bone marrow donors. The receptor was derived from a man in his forties in good health and CMV-seronegative. V is TRBV27 and J is TRBJ2-2, with D unresolved. The sample comprised PBMCs. The CDR3 region is CASSPLGYANTGELFF. The CDR3 bases are TGTGCCAGCAGTCCCCTCGGGTACGCGAACACCGGGGAGCTGTTTTTT.